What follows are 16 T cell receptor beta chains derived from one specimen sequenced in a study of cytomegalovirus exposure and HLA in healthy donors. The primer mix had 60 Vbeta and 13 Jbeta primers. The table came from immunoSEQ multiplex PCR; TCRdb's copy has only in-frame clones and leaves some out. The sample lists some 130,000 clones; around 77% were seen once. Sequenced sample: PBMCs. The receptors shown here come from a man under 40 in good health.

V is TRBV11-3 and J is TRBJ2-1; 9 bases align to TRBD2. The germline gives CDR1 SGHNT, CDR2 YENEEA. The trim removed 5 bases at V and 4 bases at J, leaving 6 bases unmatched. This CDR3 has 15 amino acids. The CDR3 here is CASSVRTSVYNEQFF. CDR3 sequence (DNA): TGTGCCAGCAGCGTGAGGACTAGCGTGTACAATGAGCAGTTCTTC.

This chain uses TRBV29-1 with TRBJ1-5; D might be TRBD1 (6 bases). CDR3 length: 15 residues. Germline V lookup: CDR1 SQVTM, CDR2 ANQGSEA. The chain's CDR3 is CTFPRGGILRQPQHF. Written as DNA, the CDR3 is TGCACCTTCCCCAGGGGCGGAATCCTACGACAGCCCCAGCATTTT.

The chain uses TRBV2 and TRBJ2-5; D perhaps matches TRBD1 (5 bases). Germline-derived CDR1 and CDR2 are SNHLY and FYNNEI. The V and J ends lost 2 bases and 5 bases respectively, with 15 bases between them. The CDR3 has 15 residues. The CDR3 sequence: CASSEWQVPGETQYF. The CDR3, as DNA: TGTGCCAGCAGTGAATGGCAGGTTCCAGGGGAGACCCAGTACTTC.

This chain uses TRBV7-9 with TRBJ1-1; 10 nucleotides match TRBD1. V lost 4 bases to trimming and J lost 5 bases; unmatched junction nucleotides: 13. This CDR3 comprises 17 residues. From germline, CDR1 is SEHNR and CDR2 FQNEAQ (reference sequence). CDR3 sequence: CASSWPGTGVIDTEAFF. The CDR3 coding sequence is TGTGCCAGCAGCTGGCCAGGGACAGGGGTGATCGATACTGAAGCTTTCTTT. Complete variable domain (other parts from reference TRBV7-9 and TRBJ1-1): DTGVSQNPRHKITKRGQNVTFRCDPISEHNRLYWYRQTLGQGPEFLTYFQNEAQLEKSRLLSDRFSAERPKGSFSTLEIQRTEQGDSAMYLCASSWPGTGVIDTEAFFGQGTRLTVV.

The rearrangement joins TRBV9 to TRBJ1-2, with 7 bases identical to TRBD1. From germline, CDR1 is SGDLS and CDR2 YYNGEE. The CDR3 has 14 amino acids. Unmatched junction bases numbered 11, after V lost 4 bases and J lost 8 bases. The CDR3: CASSQGQPTRGYTF. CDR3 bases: TGTGCCAGCAGCCAGGGACAGCCCACGAGGGGCTACACCTTC. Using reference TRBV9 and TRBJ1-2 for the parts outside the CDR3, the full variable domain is DSGVTQTPKHLITATGQRVTLRCSPRSGDLSVYWYQQSLDQGLQFLIQYYNGEERAKGNILERFSAQQFPDLHSELNLSSLELGDSALYFCASSQGQPTRGYTFGSGTRLTVV.

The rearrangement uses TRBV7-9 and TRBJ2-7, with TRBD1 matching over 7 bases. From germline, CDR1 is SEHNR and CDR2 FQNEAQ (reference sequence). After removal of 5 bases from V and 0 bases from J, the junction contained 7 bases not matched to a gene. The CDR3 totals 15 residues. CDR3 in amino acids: CASSGDSSSSYEQYF. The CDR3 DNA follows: TGTGCCAGCAGCGGGGACAGTTCCAGCTCCTACGAGCAGTACTTC.

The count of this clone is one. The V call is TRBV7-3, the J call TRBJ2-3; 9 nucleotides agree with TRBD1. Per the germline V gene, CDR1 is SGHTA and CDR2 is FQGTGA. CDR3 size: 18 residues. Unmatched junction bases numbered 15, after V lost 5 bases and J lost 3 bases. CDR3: CASSLNAGTGRFTDTQYF. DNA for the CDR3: TGTGCCAGCAGCCTCAACGCGGGGACAGGGCGGTTTACAGATACGCAGTATTTT.

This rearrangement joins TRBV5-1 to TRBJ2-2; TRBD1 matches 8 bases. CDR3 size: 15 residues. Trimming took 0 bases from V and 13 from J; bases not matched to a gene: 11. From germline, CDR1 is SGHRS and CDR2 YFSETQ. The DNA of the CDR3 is TGCGCCAGCAGCTTGGGCTATGGTGGACAGGGAGGGCTGTTTTTT. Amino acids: CASSLGYGGQGGLFF.

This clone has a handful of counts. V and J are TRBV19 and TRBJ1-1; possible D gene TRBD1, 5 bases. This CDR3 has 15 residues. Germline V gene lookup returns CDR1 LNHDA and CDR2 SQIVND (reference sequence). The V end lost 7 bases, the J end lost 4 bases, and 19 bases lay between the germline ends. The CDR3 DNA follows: TGTGCCAGTACCCTCTCCCCCAGGGTGGGCACTGAAGCTTTCTTT. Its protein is CASTLSPRVGTEAFF.

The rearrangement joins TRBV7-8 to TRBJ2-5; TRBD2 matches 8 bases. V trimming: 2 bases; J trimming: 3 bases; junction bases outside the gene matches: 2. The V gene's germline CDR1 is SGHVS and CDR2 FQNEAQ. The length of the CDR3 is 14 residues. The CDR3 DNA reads TGTGCCAGCAGCTTACTTAGCGGGAAAGAGACCCAGTACTTC. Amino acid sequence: CASSLLSGKETQYF.

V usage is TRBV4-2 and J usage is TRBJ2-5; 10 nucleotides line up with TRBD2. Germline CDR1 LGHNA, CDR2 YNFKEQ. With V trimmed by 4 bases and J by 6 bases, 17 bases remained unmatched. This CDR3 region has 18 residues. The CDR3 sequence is CASSRQEGVAGGGQTQYF. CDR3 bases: TGTGCCAGCAGCCGCCAAGAGGGCGTAGCGGGAGGCGGTCAGACCCAGTACTTC.

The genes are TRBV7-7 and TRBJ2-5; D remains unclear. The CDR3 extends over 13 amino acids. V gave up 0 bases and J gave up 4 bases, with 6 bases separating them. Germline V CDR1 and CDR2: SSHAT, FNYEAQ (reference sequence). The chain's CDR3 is CASSLAWRETQYF. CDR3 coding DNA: TGTGCCAGCAGCTTAGCCTGGAGAGAGACCCAGTACTTC.

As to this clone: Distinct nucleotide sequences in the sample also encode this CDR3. The CDR3 region has the DNA TGTGCCAGTAGTACCCTATGGGACAGTACGAACACCGGGGAGCTGTTTTTT. Translating it yields CASSTLWDSTNTGELFF. The rearrangement links TRBV19 to TRBJ2-2; TRBD1 agrees at 7 bases. V shed 4 bases and J 0 bases; nucleotides not matched to a gene: 8. This CDR3 has 17 residues. Germline loops: CDR1 LNHDA, CDR2 SQIVND (reference sequence).

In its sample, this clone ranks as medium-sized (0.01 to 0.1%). The CDR3, as DNA: TGTGCCAGCAGTGCCCGGACAGGGAATGAAAAACTGTTTTTT. This encodes CASSARTGNEKLFF. The chain has TRBV2 and TRBJ1-4; 8 positions match TRBD1. The CDR3 is made up of 14 amino acids. J lost 5 bases, V lost 4 bases, and 3 bases had no gene match. CDR1 is SNHLY and CDR2 is FYNNEI in the germline V gene.

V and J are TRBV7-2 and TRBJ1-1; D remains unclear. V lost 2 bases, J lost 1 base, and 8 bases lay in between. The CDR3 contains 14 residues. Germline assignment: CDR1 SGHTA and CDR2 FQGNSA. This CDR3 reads CASSLSGGNTEAFF. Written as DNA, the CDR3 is TGTGCCAGCAGCTTATCCGGAGGGAACACTGAAGCTTTCTTT.

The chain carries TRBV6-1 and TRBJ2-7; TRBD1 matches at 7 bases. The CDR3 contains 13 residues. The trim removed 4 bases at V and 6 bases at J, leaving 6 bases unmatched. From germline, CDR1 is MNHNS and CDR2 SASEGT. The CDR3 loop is CASSARDRSEQYF. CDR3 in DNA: TGTGCCAGCAGTGCCCGGGACAGATCCGAGCAGTACTTC.